These 2 T cell receptor beta chains share one sample of origin, sequenced in a study of blood T cell repertoires in COVID-19. Clones were sequenced by immunoSEQ multiplex PCR, and TCRdb holds only the in-frame ones, with some missing. The sample carries about 65,000 clones, about four fifths recorded once. Sequencing used peripheral blood. These receptors were collected from a human donor in a cohort sampled during active COVID-19.

The rearrangement uses TRBV3-1 (or the pseudogene TRBV3-2) and TRBJ2-1; TRBD1 matches at 8 bases. V shed 4 bases and J 5 bases; nucleotides not matched to a gene: 7. Germline lookup yields CDR1 LGHDT and CDR2 YNNKEL (reference sequence). CDR3 size: 15 residues. The CDR3 DNA reads TGTGCCAGCAGCCCTCTCAGGGGGCGGAACAATGAGCAGTTCTTC. Protein product: CASSPLRGRNNEQFF.

The chain recombines TRBV5-1 with TRBJ2-5, with 10 bases lining up with TRBD2. Trimming at V came to 2 bases and at J to 1 base, leaving 8 bases not matched to a gene. The CDR3 has 17 residues. In germline, CDR1 is SGHRS, CDR2 YFSETQ. The CDR3 spells CASSLGTLAGAQETQYF. As DNA, the CDR3 is TGCGCCAGCAGCTTAGGTACCCTAGCGGGAGCCCAAGAGACCCAGTACTTC.